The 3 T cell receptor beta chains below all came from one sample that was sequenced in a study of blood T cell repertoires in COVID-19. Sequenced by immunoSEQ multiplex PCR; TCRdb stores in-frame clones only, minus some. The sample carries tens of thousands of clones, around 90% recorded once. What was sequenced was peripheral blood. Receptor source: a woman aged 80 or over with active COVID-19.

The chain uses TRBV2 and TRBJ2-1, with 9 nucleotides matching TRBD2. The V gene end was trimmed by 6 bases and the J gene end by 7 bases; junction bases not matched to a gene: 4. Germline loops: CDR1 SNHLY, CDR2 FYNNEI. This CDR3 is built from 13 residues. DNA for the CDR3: TGTGCCAGCAGCGGACTAGCGAGGAATGAGCAGTTCTTC. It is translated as CASSGLARNEQFF.

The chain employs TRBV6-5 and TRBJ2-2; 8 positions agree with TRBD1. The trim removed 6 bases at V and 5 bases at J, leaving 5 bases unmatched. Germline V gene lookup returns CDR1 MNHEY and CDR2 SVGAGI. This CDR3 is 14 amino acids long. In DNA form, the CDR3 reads TGTGCCAGCAGGACAGGGGAGTGGACCGGGGAGCTGTTTTTT. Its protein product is CASRTGEWTGELFF.

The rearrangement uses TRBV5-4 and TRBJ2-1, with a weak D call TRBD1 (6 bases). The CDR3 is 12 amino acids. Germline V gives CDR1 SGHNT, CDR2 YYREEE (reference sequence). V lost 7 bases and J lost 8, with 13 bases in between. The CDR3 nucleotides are TGTGCCAGCCAACAGGGTGGCGATGAGCAGTTCTTC. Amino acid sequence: CASQQGGDEQFF.